The source of this TCR beta chain is a study of cytomegalovirus exposure and HLA in healthy donors. Study overall: Of all 400 or so donors who were genotyped, around 82% belonged to the Caucasian-associated ancestry cluster.

Notes on this clone: The antigen remains undetermined.

Study-wide findings and caveats: Common viral pathogens (according to a later analysis) appeared linked to several of the most significant clusters. Analyses of presence/absence relied on an assumption of roughly uniform sequencing depth across donors. Data from an earlier analysis indicated that most TCR beta V segments were productive either about 90% or about 30% of the time.

The PCR made use of 60 Vbeta and 13 Jbeta primers. Here immunoSEQ multiplex PCR was the method, and the copy in TCRdb shows in-frame clones only, minus some. The sample includes 150,000 to 200,000 clones, roughly 87% of them seen just once. Trimming at V came to 6 bases and at J to 6 bases, leaving 10 bases not matched to a gene. The CDR3 has 13 residues. CDR1 and CDR2 (germline): GTSNPN, SVGIG (reference sequence). The TCR was taken from a man aged 50 to 60 in good health and CMV-seronegative. Sequencing input: PBMCs. The rearrangement uses TRBV30 and TRBJ2-7; 8 nucleotides align to TRBD2. The CDR3 nucleotides read TGTGCCTGCACTAGCGGAACTTTCAGCGAGCAGTACTTC. Amino acid sequence: CACTSGTFSEQYF.